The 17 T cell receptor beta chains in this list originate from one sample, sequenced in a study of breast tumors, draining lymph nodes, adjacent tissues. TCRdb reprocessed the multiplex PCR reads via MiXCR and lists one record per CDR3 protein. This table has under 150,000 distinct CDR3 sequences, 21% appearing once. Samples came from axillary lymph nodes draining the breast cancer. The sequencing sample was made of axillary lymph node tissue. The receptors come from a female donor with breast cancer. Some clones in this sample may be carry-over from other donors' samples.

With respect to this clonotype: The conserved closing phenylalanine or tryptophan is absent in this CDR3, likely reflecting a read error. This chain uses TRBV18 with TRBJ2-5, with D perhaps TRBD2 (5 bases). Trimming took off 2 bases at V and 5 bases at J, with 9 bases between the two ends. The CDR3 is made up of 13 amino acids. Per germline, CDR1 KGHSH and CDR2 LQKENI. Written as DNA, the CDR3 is TGTGCCAGCTCACCAATAAGGGAGGAGACCCAGTACCTC. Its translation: CASSPIREETQYL.

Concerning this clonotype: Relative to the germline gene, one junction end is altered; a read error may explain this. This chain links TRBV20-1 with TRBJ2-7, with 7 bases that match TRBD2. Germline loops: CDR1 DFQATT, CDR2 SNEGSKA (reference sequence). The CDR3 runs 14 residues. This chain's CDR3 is CSAQGRAEGYEQHF. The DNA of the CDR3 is TGCAGTGCTCAAGGGAGGGCAGAGGGCTACGAGCAGCACTTC.

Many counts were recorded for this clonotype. The CDR3 sequence is CASSQEGGGGPTYEQYF. The CDR3 nucleotides are TGCGCCAGCAGCCAAGAGGGGGGAGGGGGCCCGACCTACGAGCAGTACTTC. This chain uses TRBV4-1 with TRBJ2-7; D could derive from TRBD1 or TRBD2 (7 bases each). The CDR3 runs to 17 residues. V was trimmed by 0 bases and J by 2 bases, leaving 17 bases between them. The germline gives CDR1 MGHRA, CDR2 YSYEKL.

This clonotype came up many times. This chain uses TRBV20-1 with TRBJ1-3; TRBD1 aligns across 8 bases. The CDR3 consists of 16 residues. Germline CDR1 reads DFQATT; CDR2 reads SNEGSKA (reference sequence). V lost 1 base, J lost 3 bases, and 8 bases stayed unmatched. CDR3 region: CSARAGQGVFGNTIYF. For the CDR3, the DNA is TGCAGTGCTAGAGCCGGACAGGGAGTATTTGGAAACACCATATATTTT.

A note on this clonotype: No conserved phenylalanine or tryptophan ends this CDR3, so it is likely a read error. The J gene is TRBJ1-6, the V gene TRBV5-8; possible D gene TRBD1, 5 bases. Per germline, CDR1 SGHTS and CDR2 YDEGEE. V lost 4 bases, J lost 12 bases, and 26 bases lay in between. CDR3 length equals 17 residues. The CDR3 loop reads CASSARQRGGTFLPLHL. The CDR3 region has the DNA TGTGCCAGCAGCGCCCGACAGCGCGGAGGAACCTTTTTACCCCTCCACCTT.

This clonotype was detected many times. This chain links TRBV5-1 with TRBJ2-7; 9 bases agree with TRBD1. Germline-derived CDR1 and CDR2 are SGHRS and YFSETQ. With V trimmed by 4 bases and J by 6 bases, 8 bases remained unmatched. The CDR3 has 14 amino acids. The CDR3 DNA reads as TGCGCCAGCAGCCCCGGGACAGGGTCCCTCGAGCAGTACTTC. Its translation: CASSPGTGSLEQYF.

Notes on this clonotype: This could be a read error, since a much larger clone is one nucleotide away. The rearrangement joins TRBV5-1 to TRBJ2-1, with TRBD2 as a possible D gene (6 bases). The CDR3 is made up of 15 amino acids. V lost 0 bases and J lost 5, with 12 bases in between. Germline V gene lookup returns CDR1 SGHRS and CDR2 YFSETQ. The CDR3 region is CASSLAGGANNEQFF. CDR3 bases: TGCGCCAGCAGCTTGGCTGGCGGGGCAAACAATGAGCAGTTCTTC. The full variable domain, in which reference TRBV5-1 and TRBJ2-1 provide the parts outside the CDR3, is KAGVTQTPRYLIKTRGQQVTLSCSPISGHRSVSWYQQTPGQGLQFLFEYFSETQRNKGNFPGRFSGRQFSNSRSEMNVSTLELGDSALYLCASSLAGGANNEQFFGPGTRLTVL.

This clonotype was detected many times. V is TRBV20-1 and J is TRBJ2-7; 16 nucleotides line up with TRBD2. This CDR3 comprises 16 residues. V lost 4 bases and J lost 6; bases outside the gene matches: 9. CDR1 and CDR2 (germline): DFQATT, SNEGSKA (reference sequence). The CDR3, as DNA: TGCAGTGCTACCGGGACTAGCGGGAGGGCCTCTGCCGAGCAGTACTTC. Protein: CSATGTSGRASAEQYF.

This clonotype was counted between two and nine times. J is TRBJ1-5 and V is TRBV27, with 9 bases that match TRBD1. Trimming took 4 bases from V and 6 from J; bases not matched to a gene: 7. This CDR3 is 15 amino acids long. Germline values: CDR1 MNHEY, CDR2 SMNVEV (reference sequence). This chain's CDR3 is CASSYAGTGSQPQHF. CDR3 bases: TGTGCCAGCAGTTACGCCGGGACAGGGAGTCAGCCCCAGCATTTT.

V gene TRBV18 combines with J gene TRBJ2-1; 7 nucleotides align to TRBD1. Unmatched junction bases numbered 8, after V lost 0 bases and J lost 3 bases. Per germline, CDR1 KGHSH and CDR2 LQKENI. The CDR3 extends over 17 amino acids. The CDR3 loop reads CASSPPTGTENYNEQFF. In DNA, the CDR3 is TGTGCCAGCTCACCACCTACCGGGACAGAAAACTACAATGAGCAGTTCTTC.

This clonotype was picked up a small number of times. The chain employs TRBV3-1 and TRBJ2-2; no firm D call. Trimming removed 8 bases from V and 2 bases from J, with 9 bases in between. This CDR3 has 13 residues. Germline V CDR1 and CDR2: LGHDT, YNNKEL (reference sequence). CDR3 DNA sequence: TGTGCCAGCCGCAATCCAAACACCGGGGAGCTGTTTTTT. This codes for CASRNPNTGELFF.

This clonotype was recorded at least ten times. For the CDR3, the DNA is TGTGCCAGCAGCTTGGCCAACTATGGCTACACCTTC. Translation: CASSLANYGYTF. The chain combines TRBV5-4 with TRBJ1-2; D gene ambiguous. This CDR3 comprises 12 residues. The V end was cut by 0 bases, the J end by 2 bases, with 2 bases between. The germline V gene has CDR1 SGHNT and CDR2 YYREEE (reference sequence).

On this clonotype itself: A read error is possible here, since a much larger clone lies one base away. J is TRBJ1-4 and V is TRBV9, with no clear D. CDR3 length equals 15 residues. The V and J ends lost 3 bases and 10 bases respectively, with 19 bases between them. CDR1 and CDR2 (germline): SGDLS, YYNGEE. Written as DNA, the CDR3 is TGTGCCAGCAGCGATGCAACAGAGGGCGATGCAAAACTGTTTTTT. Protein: CASSDATEGDAKLFF.

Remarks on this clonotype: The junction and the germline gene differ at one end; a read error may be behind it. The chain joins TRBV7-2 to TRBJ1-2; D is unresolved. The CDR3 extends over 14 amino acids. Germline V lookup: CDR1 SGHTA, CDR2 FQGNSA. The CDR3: CASNLVVAEYGYTF. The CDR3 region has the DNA TGTGCCAGCAACTTAGTAGTAGCGGAATATGGCTACACCTTC.

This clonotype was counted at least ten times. CDR3 protein: CASSVGGPGHGYTF. In DNA, the CDR3 is TGTGCCAGCAGCGTAGGCGGACCGGGCCATGGCTACACCTTC. The chain recombines TRBV9 with TRBJ1-2; D is ambiguous. Trimming took off 0 bases at V and 6 bases at J, with 12 bases between the two ends. The germline gives CDR1 SGDLS, CDR2 YYNGEE. The CDR3 contains 14 residues. Full variable domain (rest looked up from reference TRBV9 and TRBJ1-2): DSGVTQTPKHLITATGQRVTLRCSPRSGDLSVYWYQQSLDQGLQFLIQYYNGEERAKGNILERFSAQQFPDLHSELNLSSLELGDSALYFCASSVGGPGHGYTFGSGTRLTVV.

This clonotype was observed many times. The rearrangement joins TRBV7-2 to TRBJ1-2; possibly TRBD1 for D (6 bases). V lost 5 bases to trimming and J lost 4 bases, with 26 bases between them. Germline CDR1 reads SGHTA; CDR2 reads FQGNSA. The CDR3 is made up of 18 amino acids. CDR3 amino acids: CASSASAYRQAPSYGYTF. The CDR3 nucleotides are TGTGCCAGCAGCGCCTCCGCCTATAGACAGGCACCCTCCTATGGCTACACCTTC.

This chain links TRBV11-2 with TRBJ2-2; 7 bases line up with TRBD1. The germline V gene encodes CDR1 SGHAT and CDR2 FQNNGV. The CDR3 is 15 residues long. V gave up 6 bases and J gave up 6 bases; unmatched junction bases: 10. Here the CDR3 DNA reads TGTGCCAGCAGATTGACAGGGAAGGTAGCCGGGGAGCTGTTTTTT. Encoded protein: CASRLTGKVAGELFF.